This T cell receptor beta chain derives from a study of cytomegalovirus exposure and HLA in healthy donors (dated by TCRdb to 2016 to 2017). As for the study more broadly: An earlier analysis of approximately 640 of the donors reported approximately 300 Gb of sequence data and roughly 110 million unique TCR beta sequences from some 180 million T cells. Of the roughly 400 genotyped donors, about 80% fell in the genetic ancestry cluster associated with self-reported Caucasian donors. A later analysis re-examined previously published TCR beta repertoires from several hundred donors and added high-resolution HLA genotyping to investigate patterns of TCR occurrence. A separate validation cohort of 100 to 150 different subjects was used in addition to the roughly 700-subject first cohort. An early release that covered roughly 600 HLA-typed donors contained 300 to 350 gigabases of sequencing data and 75 million to 100 million unique TCR sequences. Five DR-DQ haplotypes were handled as single units for association and clustering because linkage in the cohort was strong. Typing coverage varied by locus: roughly 629-640 donors for A, B, C, DRB1 and DQB1; under 550 for DQA1; about 600 for DPA1; 450 to 480 for DPB1. The study used immunosequencing to profile the T cell repertoires of several hundred subjects and linked those repertoires to cytomegalovirus serostatus. In the later analysis, no new phenotypic data were used to find candidate immune exposures; instead, reliance was placed on TCR beta sequences and their occurrence across donors. A later genetic analysis used genome-wide SNP genotypes for about 55% of the 666 donors, treating that subset as a discovery cohort. Donor age, sex, ethnicity and CMV serostatus were compiled alongside the repertoire data. All discovery cohort repertoires had been generated using a single sequencing platform. The study aimed to test whether signatures of past pathogen exposure could be identified by cataloging public T cell receptors. To predict cytomegalovirus infection status, the study brought together high-throughput TCR immunosequencing, statistical association of individual TCRs with disease status, and machine learning. Among about 410 genotyped donors of the cohort, an average of roughly 230,000 unique TCR beta nucleotide sequences was sequenced per donor, of which about 18% were non-productive. Both class I and class II loci were covered by HLA typing, at four-digit resolution. In an earlier analysis of roughly 600 of the donors, high-throughput TCR beta sequencing was used to judge whether each TCR beta V gene segment behaved as functional or pseudogenic.

The cohort was made up of roughly 670 healthy bone marrow donors. At the time of sampling, every cohort member was nominally healthy, though immune exposures that went unrecorded were likely present. The donor was CMV seronegative and belonged to the group of around 400 seronegative cohort members. Each donor provided a peripheral blood sample, and peripheral blood mononuclear cells were used for TCR beta sequencing. Genomic DNA was extracted from the blood cell samples with the Qiagen DNeasy Blood Extraction Kit. Details on this clone: Its antigen is unknown. Base qualities were left out, and no much larger clone turns up one base away.

What the research found in general, with its limitations: A later analysis associated some 17,000 TCR beta sequences with specific HLA alleles at a false discovery rate of 0.05. Compared with the roughly 670-donor mean, donors in an Asian-associated ancestry cluster had fewer N-insertions in productive TCRs, according to a later genetic analysis. In the study, around 160 TCR beta chains were listed as associated with cytomegalovirus. CMV serostatus was the only immune exposure information available for the cohort. While some public TCRs were present in many individuals, most TCR sequences turned up only very rarely across donors. A cluster of highly shared sequence variants was judged likely to be a technical artifact of the sequencing pipeline. Broadly in line with IMGT annotations, most TCR beta V segments showed up in productive rearrangements about 87% or about 30% of the time in an earlier analysis of around 550 of the donors. Because the 87-base-pair reads could not distinguish some IMGT-functional V segments, including TRBV6-2 and TRBV6-3, those segments were excluded. Linkage disequilibrium might explain the correlated functional status among segregating V segments, but an unknown experimental factor could not be excluded. Because HLA typing was missing for some donors at each locus, association tests included only the typed subset. A later analysis found that most CMV-associated TCR beta chains appeared HLA-restricted, with HLA associations seemingly driven largely by CMV exposure. In a later analysis, HLA-associated TCR beta chains showed more clonal expansion and lower generation probabilities than non-associated chains that were equally common. When HLA alleles, especially DR and DQ, strongly co-occurred, attributing TCR associations to individual alleles was difficult. In a later genetic analysis, a missense DCLRE1C variant was associated with V-gene and J-gene trimming of TCR beta chains, and the association was replicated in an independent cohort. In this cohort, only TCR beta chains were sequenced, and detectable features were limited by the absence of alpha or paired-chain data. Presence/absence analyses assumed roughly uniform sequencing depth across donors, an assumption that may not hold. The authors suggested that the approach could potentially be generalized to other disease states and immunological phenotypes. A later analysis reported that several top co-occurrence clusters appeared linked to parvovirus B19, influenza, CMV and Epstein-Barr virus. Because counts were too low, 15 to 20 rarely observed V segments, including chromosome 9 orphons, were left out of the earlier analysis of over 550 of the donors. A few of the identified cytomegalovirus-associated TCR beta chains were confirmed in vitro to be specific for cytomegalovirus antigens. A later analysis found that TCR association rates varied across HLA loci, with DRB1 alleles showing the most associated TCRs and HLA-C alleles the fewest. A further reported finding was that TCR beta sequences accurately predicted the HLA-A and HLA-B alleles for most subjects in the first cohort. In both the original and validation cohorts, the classifier was reported to diagnose cytomegalovirus status with high specificity and sensitivity.

Trimming removed 3 bases from V and 5 bases from J; the gene matches leave 9 bases unexplained. Spanning cysteine to phenylalanine, the CDR3 consists of 17 amino acids. Here the CDR3 DNA is all that survives: 51 bases in frame from base 1. The germline V gene encodes CDR1 KGHSH and CDR2 LQKENI. To prepare the library, the immunoSEQ multiplex PCR assay was applied. The multiplex PCR relied on a mix of 60 forward primers for TCR Vbeta segments and 13 reverse primers for TCR Jbeta segments. A multiplex PCR assay on genomic DNA amplified the CDR3 region of rearranged TCR beta genes. The Illumina HiSeq System was used to sequence the amplified TCR beta libraries as 87-base-pair reads. Concerning the study's data processing: Across the 670 or so repertoires, a later analysis counted 80 million or so unique TCR beta chains, approximately 10 million of which were shared by at least two donors. To remove PCR and sequencing errors, raw reads were error-corrected and collapsed into unique sequences using a nearest-neighbor algorithm that merged closely related sequences. CDR3 sequences were aligned to IMGT reference sequences to assign V, D and J gene segments. For a sequence to be retained, at least a six-nucleotide match to both a V gene segment and a J gene segment was required. A rearrangement counted as productive if the CDR3 had no stop codons and remained in frame with V and J, and every other rearrangement counted as non-productive. CDR3 was defined according to IMGT convention as the region running from the second conserved V-encoded cysteine to the conserved J-encoded phenylalanine. In an earlier analysis of around 540 of the donors, sequences lacking an unambiguous match to a single V gene segment were excluded. An earlier analysis of a few hundred of the donors called V segments functional above 56.7% productive rearrangements and segregating when the between-donor standard deviation exceeded 5%. To diagnose cytomegalovirus status from the catalog of TCR beta chain sequences, a statistical classification framework was built. In a later analysis, TCR nucleotide sequences were compared against IMGT/GENE-DB human TR gene sequences so that V and J genes could be assigned. Using the TCRdist pipeline, a later analysis assigned CDR3 sequences along with most-parsimonious VDJ recombination scenarios. In a later analysis, each TCR beta chain was defined by its CDR3 amino acid sequence together with its V-gene family, and reads lacking a unique V-gene family were excluded. A later analysis removed several hundred highly shared, low-generation-probability nucleotide sequences to deal with suspected cross-contamination and a sequencing artifact. For each public chain, a later analysis derived a clonal expansion index from normalized ranks of inferred template counts within each repertoire. In a later analysis, generation probabilities were computed using a VDJ recombination model fitted to out-of-frame rearrangements, and the results were checked against IGoR. In a later analysis, TCR-TCR, TCR-HLA and TCR-CMV co-occurrence was scored with hypergeometric tests, and a repertoire-size bias correction was applied to TCR pairs. A later analysis estimated false discovery rates by permuting HLA or CMV assignments 20 times. In a later analysis, co-occurring TCRs were grouped with DBSCAN, and TCRdist sequence similarity was added when clustering was performed within HLA-allele-positive subsets. Repertoires with fewer than 30,000 or more than 120,000 public chains were left out of co-occurrence clustering, as were five repertoires with anomalous nucleotide sharing. What TCRdb holds here is the immuneACCESS table cut down to in-frame rearrangements. Part of the clones is not present; checked against another copy, under half of the missing clones reflect an unresolved V gene, and the others are unexplained. Clonal size and the V and J genes are those of that table, whereas D and trimming came from the DNA. Recorded for this sample are about 120,000 clones; 81% of them occurred a single time. Together, the top ten hold roughly 2.2% of the sample.

The receptor's source is a woman in her thirties or forties in good health and CMV-seronegative. The chain is encoded by TRBV18 joined to TRBJ2-1; TRBD2 agrees with 11 junctional bases. The sequenced sample consisted of PBMCs. The base sequence is TGTGCCAGCTCACCGAAGACCGGGACTAGCGGAAACAATGAGCAGTTCTTC. This translates into CASSPKTGTSGNNEQFF.